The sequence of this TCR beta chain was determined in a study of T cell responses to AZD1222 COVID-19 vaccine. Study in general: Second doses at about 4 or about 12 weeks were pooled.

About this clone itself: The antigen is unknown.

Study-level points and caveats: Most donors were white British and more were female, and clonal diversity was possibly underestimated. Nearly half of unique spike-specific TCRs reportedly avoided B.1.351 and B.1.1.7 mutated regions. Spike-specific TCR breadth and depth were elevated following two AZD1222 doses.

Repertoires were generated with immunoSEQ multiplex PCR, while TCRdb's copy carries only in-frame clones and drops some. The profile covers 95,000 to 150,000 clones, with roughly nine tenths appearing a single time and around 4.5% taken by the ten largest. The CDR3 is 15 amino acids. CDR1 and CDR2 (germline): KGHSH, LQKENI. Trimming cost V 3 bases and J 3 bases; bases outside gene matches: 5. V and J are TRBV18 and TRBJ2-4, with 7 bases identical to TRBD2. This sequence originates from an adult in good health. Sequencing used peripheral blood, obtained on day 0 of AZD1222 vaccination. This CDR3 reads CASSPFTGGKNIQYF. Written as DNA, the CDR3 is TGTGCCAGCTCACCTTTTACGGGGGGCAAAAACATTCAGTACTTC.